This is a list of T cell receptor beta chains from one sample in a study of graft-versus-host responses after intestinal transplantation. Assay: immunoSEQ multiplex PCR; the TCRdb copy retains only in-frame clones and omits some. The sample carries some 70,000 clones, around 86% recorded once. These receptors' antigens are unknown. Sequencing was performed on unstimulated CD8+ T cells sorted from spleen or lymph node cells, taken before transplant. All receptors come from a human donor who was the organ donor for an intestinal transplant. Each CDR3 is given with its conserved first and last residue. Fields, in order: V gene, J gene, D gene, clone size, CDR3 DNA, CDR3 protein. A D gene is named only where the DNA matches it firmly. Clone sizes are given selectively: once, few, many, or a class where the clone is expanded.

v_gene: TRBV7-9; j_gene: TRBJ2-7; d_gene: TRBD1; abundance: NA; CDR3nt: TGTGCCAGCAGCCCGGGACAGCTAGAGCAGTACTTC; CDR3aa: CASSPGQLEQYF
v_gene: TRBV4-1; j_gene: TRBJ1-2; d_gene: NA; abundance: NA; CDR3nt: TGCGCCAGCAGCCTCGCCCCCGCGGAGTCCAGGGGCTACACCTTC; CDR3aa: CASSLAPAESRGYTF
v_gene: TRBV4-2; j_gene: TRBJ1-2; d_gene: TRBD1; abundance: NA; CDR3nt: TGTGCCAGCAGCCAAGTCCCAGGGGGGAACTATGGCTACACCTTC; CDR3aa: CASSQVPGGNYGYTF
v_gene: TRBV30; j_gene: TRBJ2-7; d_gene: TRBD2; abundance: NA; CDR3nt: TGTGCCTGGAGTGTGGGGACTAATTACGAGCAGTACTTC; CDR3aa: CAWSVGTNYEQYF
v_gene: TRBV28; j_gene: TRBJ1-1; d_gene: NA; abundance: NA; CDR3nt: TGTGCCAGCACCAACAGGGCAAAGGAGGCTGAAGCTTTCTTT; CDR3aa: CASTNRAKEAEAFF
v_gene: TRBV2; j_gene: TRBJ2-7; d_gene: NA; abundance: NA; CDR3nt: TGTGCCAGCAGTGTGTGGGGGGCCCGTTCGTTACCCTACGAGCAGTACTTC; CDR3aa: CASSVWGARSLPYEQYF
v_gene: TRBV7-9; j_gene: TRBJ2-1; d_gene: NA; abundance: NA; CDR3nt: TGTGCCAGCGACTCGATCCTAGCTGAGCAGTTCTTC; CDR3aa: CASDSILAEQFF
v_gene: TRBV5-1; j_gene: TRBJ2-3; d_gene: NA; abundance: NA; CDR3nt: TGCGCCAGCAGCCTTTACACAGATACGCAGTATTTT; CDR3aa: CASSLYTDTQYF
v_gene: TRBV7-8; j_gene: TRBJ1-1; d_gene: NA; abundance: NA; CDR3nt: TGTGCCAGCAGCTTATCGCCAGGGTACACTGAAGCTTTCTTT; CDR3aa: CASSLSPGYTEAFF
v_gene: TRBV7-9; j_gene: TRBJ2-7; d_gene: TRBD1; abundance: NA; CDR3nt: TGTGCCAGCAGCTTCGGGACAGGGCTCTTCCACGAGCAGTACTTC; CDR3aa: CASSFGTGLFHEQYF
v_gene: TRBV27; j_gene: TRBJ2-1; d_gene: NA; abundance: once; CDR3nt: TGTGCCAGCAAAGTTTGGGATGAGCAGTTCTTC; CDR3aa: CASKVWDEQFF
v_gene: TRBV11-2; j_gene: TRBJ1-5; d_gene: NA; abundance: NA; CDR3nt: TGTGCCAGCAGCCCTACCCGGGAGGGGTATCAGCCCCAGCATTTT; CDR3aa: CASSPTREGYQPQHF
v_gene: TRBV5-1; j_gene: TRBJ1-2; d_gene: NA; abundance: NA; CDR3nt: TGCGCCAGCAGGGGCGACAAGACCTATGGCTACACCTTC; CDR3aa: CASRGDKTYGYTF
v_gene: TRBV6-1; j_gene: TRBJ1-1; d_gene: NA; abundance: NA; CDR3nt: TGTGCCAGCTCGGTAAGGGGGGTATCTGAAGCTTTCTTT; CDR3aa: CASSVRGVSEAFF
v_gene: TRBV29-1; j_gene: TRBJ2-2; d_gene: NA; abundance: once; CDR3nt: TGCAGCGTTGAATATGGCGGGGAGCTGTTTTTT; CDR3aa: CSVEYGGELFF
v_gene: TRBV7-9; j_gene: TRBJ2-7; d_gene: NA; abundance: few; CDR3nt: TGTGCCAGCAGCTTTCACGATTACGGCTACGAGCAGTACTTC; CDR3aa: CASSFHDYGYEQYF
v_gene: TRBV7-3; j_gene: TRBJ2-2; d_gene: NA; abundance: NA; CDR3nt: TGTGCCAGCAGCGGACCGGACGGGGAGCTGTTTTTT; CDR3aa: CASSGPDGELFF
v_gene: TRBV27; j_gene: TRBJ2-3; d_gene: NA; abundance: NA; CDR3nt: TGTGCCAGCAGTTTATCGTTCGGAGTGGGTGCGCAGTATTTT; CDR3aa: CASSLSFGVGAQYF
v_gene: TRBV2; j_gene: TRBJ2-7; d_gene: TRBD2; abundance: NA; CDR3nt: TGTGCCAGCCTCACGACTAGCGGGGGGCCCTTCTACGAGCAGTACTTC; CDR3aa: CASLTTSGGPFYEQYF
v_gene: TRBV28; j_gene: TRBJ1-1; d_gene: NA; abundance: NA; CDR3nt: TGTGCCAGCAGTTATAGGACTGAAGCTTTCTTT; CDR3aa: CASSYRTEAFF
v_gene: TRBV6-1; j_gene: TRBJ2-5; d_gene: NA; abundance: NA; CDR3nt: TGTGCCAGCCGAACGCCCCCGACCCAGTACTTC; CDR3aa: CASRTPPTQYF
v_gene: TRBV5-6; j_gene: TRBJ2-1; d_gene: NA; abundance: once; CDR3nt: TGTGCCAGCAGCTCGGTACAGGGTAGGCATGAGCAGTTCTTC; CDR3aa: CASSSVQGRHEQFF
v_gene: TRBV5-1; j_gene: TRBJ2-1; d_gene: TRBD2; abundance: NA; CDR3nt: TGCGCCAGCAGCTTCAGAGCGGGGATGGGAAATGAGCAGTTCTTC; CDR3aa: CASSFRAGMGNEQFF
v_gene: TRBV9; j_gene: TRBJ1-2; d_gene: NA; abundance: few; CDR3nt: TGTGCCAGCAGCGGACCGGGGTATGGCTACACCTTC; CDR3aa: CASSGPGYGYTF
v_gene: TRBV7-6; j_gene: TRBJ1-1; d_gene: NA; abundance: NA; CDR3nt: TGTGCCAGCAGCATCACAAAGAACACTGAAGCTTTCTTT; CDR3aa: CASSITKNTEAFF
v_gene: TRBV7-2; j_gene: TRBJ1-6; d_gene: TRBD1; abundance: NA; CDR3nt: TGTGCCAGCAGCTTTGGGACAGGGGTCTCACCCCTCCACTTT; CDR3aa: CASSFGTGVSPLHF
v_gene: TRBV27; j_gene: TRBJ2-7; d_gene: NA; abundance: NA; CDR3nt: TGTGCCAGCAGTTTACCGAACCTAAGCGAGCAGTACTTC; CDR3aa: CASSLPNLSEQYF
v_gene: TRBV7-8; j_gene: TRBJ1-6; d_gene: NA; abundance: few; CDR3nt: TGTGCCAGCAGCTCAGGGAGCTCCTATAATTCACCCCTCCACTTT; CDR3aa: CASSSGSSYNSPLHF
v_gene: TRBV10-2; j_gene: TRBJ2-5; d_gene: NA; abundance: NA; CDR3nt: TGCGCCAGCAGTGACGTCAGCCTACAAGAGACCCAGTACTTC; CDR3aa: CASSDVSLQETQYF
v_gene: TRBV5-4; j_gene: TRBJ1-2; d_gene: NA; abundance: NA; CDR3nt: TGTGCCAGCAGCTTCCGCACGGGCGGCTACACCTTC; CDR3aa: CASSFRTGGYTF
v_gene: TRBV4-1; j_gene: TRBJ1-3; d_gene: NA; abundance: NA; CDR3nt: TGCGCCAGCAGCCAAGAGGACGGGGGGGGTGGAAACACCATATATTTT; CDR3aa: CASSQEDGGGGNTIYF
v_gene: TRBV6-1; j_gene: TRBJ2-7; d_gene: TRBD1; abundance: NA; CDR3nt: TGTGCCAGCAGAGAGGGACAGGGGTTTCCCTACGAGCAGTACTTC; CDR3aa: CASREGQGFPYEQYF
v_gene: TRBV4-1; j_gene: TRBJ1-4; d_gene: TRBD1; abundance: NA; CDR3nt: TGCGCCAGCAGCCATCTCTATACAGGGGCCTTAAATGAAAAACTGTTTTTT; CDR3aa: CASSHLYTGALNEKLFF
v_gene: TRBV11-2; j_gene: TRBJ2-4; d_gene: TRBD1; abundance: NA; CDR3nt: TGTGCCAGCAGCCATAGACAGGGGATTTGGGACATTCAGTACTTC; CDR3aa: CASSHRQGIWDIQYF
v_gene: TRBV4-1; j_gene: TRBJ1-1; d_gene: NA; abundance: NA; CDR3nt: TGCGCCAGCAGCCAAGTTATCAGGGTAAACACTGAAGCTTTCTTT; CDR3aa: CASSQVIRVNTEAFF
v_gene: TRBV18; j_gene: TRBJ2-7; d_gene: NA; abundance: large; CDR3nt: TGTGCCAGCTCACCCTCCGGGTCCAACTACGAGCAGTACTTC; CDR3aa: CASSPSGSNYEQYF
v_gene: TRBV7-2; j_gene: TRBJ1-5; d_gene: TRBD1; abundance: NA; CDR3nt: TGTGCCAGCAGCTTTGCGACAGGGTGGAATGAGCCCCAGCATTTT; CDR3aa: CASSFATGWNEPQHF
v_gene: TRBV14; j_gene: TRBJ2-1; d_gene: NA; abundance: NA; CDR3nt: TGTGCCAGCAGCCCTTATAGGTTTTTTCCCTACAATGAGCAGTTCTTC; CDR3aa: CASSPYRFFPYNEQFF
v_gene: TRBV5-4; j_gene: TRBJ2-1; d_gene: NA; abundance: NA; CDR3nt: TGTGCCAGCAGCTTGGAACAGAGCTCCTACAATGAGCAGTTCTTC; CDR3aa: CASSLEQSSYNEQFF
v_gene: TRBV5-1; j_gene: TRBJ2-6; d_gene: NA; abundance: NA; CDR3nt: TGCGCCAGCAGCTTGTCGCGGGACAGCGTATATTCTGGGGCCAACGTCCTGACTTTC; CDR3aa: CASSLSRDSVYSGANVLTF
v_gene: TRBV5-1; j_gene: TRBJ2-3; d_gene: NA; abundance: NA; CDR3nt: TGCGCCAGCAGCTTGGGAGGTCTGGGCGGGGGCACAGATACGCAGTATTTT; CDR3aa: CASSLGGLGGGTDTQYF
v_gene: TRBV9; j_gene: TRBJ1-3; d_gene: NA; abundance: NA; CDR3nt: TGTGCCAGCAGCGTAGTCCCGCTGGAAGGCACTGGAAACACCATATATTTT; CDR3aa: CASSVVPLEGTGNTIYF
v_gene: TRBV4-1; j_gene: TRBJ2-1; d_gene: NA; abundance: NA; CDR3nt: TGCGCCAGCAGCCAAGAGGCCCAAGGGCAGTTCTTC; CDR3aa: CASSQEAQGQFF
v_gene: TRBV9; j_gene: TRBJ2-7; d_gene: TRBD2; abundance: NA; CDR3nt: TGTGCCAGCAGCTCCACCGGGACTAGCGTCCCATACGAGCAGTACTTC; CDR3aa: CASSSTGTSVPYEQYF
v_gene: TRBV5-6; j_gene: TRBJ2-1; d_gene: NA; abundance: NA; CDR3nt: TGTGCCAGCGTGGGGAGCAGGGCATACAATGAGCAGTTCTTC; CDR3aa: CASVGSRAYNEQFF
v_gene: TRBV6-5; j_gene: TRBJ2-1; d_gene: NA; abundance: NA; CDR3nt: TGTGCCAGCAGTCAGAGCAGGAGCTTAAACAATGAGCAGTTCTTC; CDR3aa: CASSQSRSLNNEQFF
v_gene: TRBV14; j_gene: TRBJ1-1; d_gene: NA; abundance: NA; CDR3nt: TGTGCCAGCAGCCTAGGCCTGAACACTGAAGCTTTCTTT; CDR3aa: CASSLGLNTEAFF
v_gene: TRBV7-2; j_gene: TRBJ2-7; d_gene: TRBD2; abundance: NA; CDR3nt: TGTGCCAGCAGCTTTGGACTAGCGGGGGGGCCTTCCTCCTACGAGCAGTACTTC; CDR3aa: CASSFGLAGGPSSYEQYF
v_gene: TRBV6-1; j_gene: TRBJ2-7; d_gene: TRBD2; abundance: NA; CDR3nt: TGTGCCAGCAGTGTTCTAGCGGGGGGGCCTTCCTACGAGCAGTACTTC; CDR3aa: CASSVLAGGPSYEQYF
v_gene: TRBV29-1; j_gene: TRBJ2-7; d_gene: TRBD2; abundance: NA; CDR3nt: TGCAGCGTTGATGGACTAGCGGGGACCTACGAGCAGTACTTC; CDR3aa: CSVDGLAGTYEQYF
v_gene: TRBV9; j_gene: TRBJ1-3; d_gene: TRBD1; abundance: medium-sized; CDR3nt: TGTGCCAGCAGCTCAGGGGGAACAGATGAAAACACCATATATTTT; CDR3aa: CASSSGGTDENTIYF
v_gene: TRBV6-4; j_gene: TRBJ1-2; d_gene: NA; abundance: NA; CDR3nt: TGTGCCGAGCATGATGGCTACACCTTC; CDR3aa: CAEHDGYTF
v_gene: TRBV6-1; j_gene: TRBJ2-7; d_gene: TRBD2; abundance: NA; CDR3nt: TGTGCCAGCAGTATACGGGGGGTTCCCTACGAGCAGTACTTC; CDR3aa: CASSIRGVPYEQYF
v_gene: TRBV5-6; j_gene: TRBJ2-1; d_gene: TRBD1; abundance: NA; CDR3nt: TGTGCCAGCAGCTTTTTCTTGGGACAGGGGAAAAGTGAGCAGTTCTTC; CDR3aa: CASSFFLGQGKSEQFF